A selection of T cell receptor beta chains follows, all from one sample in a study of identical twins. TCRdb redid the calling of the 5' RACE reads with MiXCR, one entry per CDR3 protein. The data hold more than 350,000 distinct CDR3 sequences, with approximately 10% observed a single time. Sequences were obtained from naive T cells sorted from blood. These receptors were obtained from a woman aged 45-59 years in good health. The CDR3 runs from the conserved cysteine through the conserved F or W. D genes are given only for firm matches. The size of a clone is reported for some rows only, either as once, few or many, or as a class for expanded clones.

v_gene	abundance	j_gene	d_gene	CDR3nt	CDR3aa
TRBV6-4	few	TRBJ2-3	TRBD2	TGTGCCAGCAGTCCGACTAGCGGGAGGGCCTTAGATACGCAGTATTTT	CASSPTSGRALDTQYF
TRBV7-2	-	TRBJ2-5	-	TGTGCCAGCAGCTCGGGTCCCCGGGGAGAGACCCAGTACTTC	CASSSGPRGETQYF
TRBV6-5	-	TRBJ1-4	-	TGTGCCAGCAGTACAAGAGGACTCCGTGCAACTAATGAAAAACTGTTTTTT	CASSTRGLRATNEKLFF
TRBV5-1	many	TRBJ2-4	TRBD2	TGCGCCAGCAGCGATCTTAGCGGGCGGAAGTACTTC	CASSDLSGRKYF
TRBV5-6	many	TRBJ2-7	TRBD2	TGTGCCAGCAGCCCCATTGGGAGCGGGAGTTCTTACGAGCAGTACTTC	CASSPIGSGSSYEQYF
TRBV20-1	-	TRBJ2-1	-	TGCAGTGCTAGATTGGCCGGTGTGTTCAATGAGCAGTTCTTC	CSARLAGVFNEQFF
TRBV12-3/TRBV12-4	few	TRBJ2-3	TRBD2	TGTGCCAGCAGTTACTTAGCGGGGCACTTCACAGATACGCAGTATTTT	CASSYLAGHFTDTQYF
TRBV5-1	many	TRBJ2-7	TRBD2	TGCGCCAGCAGCTTGGACGCAGGGCCGGGACTAGCGGGAGTCCTCGAGCAGTACTTC	CASSLDAGPGLAGVLEQYF
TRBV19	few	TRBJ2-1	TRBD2	TGTGCCAGTAGTATAACTAGCGGGAGGGTATCCTACAATGAGCAGTTCTTC	CASSITSGRVSYNEQFF
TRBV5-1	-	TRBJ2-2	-	TGCGCCGGCAGCTCTCTCCTTGGAGGGAACACCGGGGAGCTGTTTTTT	CAGSSLLGGNTGELFF
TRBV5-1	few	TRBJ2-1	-	TGCGCCAGCAGCTTGAACCAACAGAGCTCCTACAATGAGCAGTTCTTC	CASSLNQQSSYNEQFF
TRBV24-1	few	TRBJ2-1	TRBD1	TGTGCCACCAGTGGGCAGGGACAGGGGGCAGACAATGAGCAGTTCTTC	CATSGQGQGADNEQFF
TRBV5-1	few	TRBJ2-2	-	TGCGCCAGCAGCTACGACGAGAACACCGGGGAGCTGTTTTTT	CASSYDENTGELFF
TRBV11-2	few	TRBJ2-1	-	TGTGCCAGCAGCTTAGAAGTGGCCAGGGACAATGAGCAGTTCTTC	CASSLEVARDNEQFF
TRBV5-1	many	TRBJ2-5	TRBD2	TGCGCCAGCAGCTTGTCGACGGGAGGAGAGACCCAGTACTTC	CASSLSTGGETQYF
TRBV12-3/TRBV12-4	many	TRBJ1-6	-	TGTGCCAGCAGTGAAATGACAACGAGCTCCTATAATTCACCCCTCCACTTT	CASSEMTTSSYNSPLHF
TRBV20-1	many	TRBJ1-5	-	TGCAGTGCCACAACAGGCTATAGCAATCAGCCCCAGCATTTT	CSATTGYSNQPQHF
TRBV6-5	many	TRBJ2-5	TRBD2	TGTGCCAGCAGTTACGGACTAGCGGGAGATCCGTACTTC	CASSYGLAGDPYF
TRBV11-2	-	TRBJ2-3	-	TGTGCCAGCAGCCTCGTAGGTGGCAGGGGACTCACAGATACGCAGTATTTT	CASSLVGGRGLTDTQYF
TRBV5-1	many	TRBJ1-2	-	TGCGCCAGCAGCTTGGTGGGAATCGGCTATGGCTACACCTTC	CASSLVGIGYGYTF
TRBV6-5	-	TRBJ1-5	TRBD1	TGTGCCAGCAGTGCAGGGACAGGGGATCATCAGCCCCAGCATTTT	CASSAGTGDHQPQHF
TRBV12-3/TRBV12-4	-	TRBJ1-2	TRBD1	TGTGCCAGCAGTTGGCCCCGGGACAGGGTTGGCTACACCTTC	CASSWPRDRVGYTF
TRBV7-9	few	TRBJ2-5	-	TGTGCCAGCAGCTTAGGATCAGTGCAAGAGACCCAGTACTTC	CASSLGSVQETQYF
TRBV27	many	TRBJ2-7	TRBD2	TGTGCCAGCAGTTTATCTGGACTAGCGGGAGTCGGTTACGAGCAGTACTTC	CASSLSGLAGVGYEQYF
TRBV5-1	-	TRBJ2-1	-	TGCGCCAGCAGCTTATCCAGGGGTTTTGAGCAGTTCTTC	CASSLSRGFEQFF
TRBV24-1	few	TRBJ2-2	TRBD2	TGTGCCACCAGTAGCGGGGGTACCGGGGAGCTGTTTTTT	CATSSGGTGELFF
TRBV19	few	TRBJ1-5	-	TGTGCCAGTAGTATGGCGACAGCATATAGCAATCAGCCCCAGCATTTT	CASSMATAYSNQPQHF
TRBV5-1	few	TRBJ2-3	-	TGCGCCAGCAGCTTTCTCCCTATCGGGGGAGTGGGCACAGATACGCAGTATTTT	CASSFLPIGGVGTDTQYF
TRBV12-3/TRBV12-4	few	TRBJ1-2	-	TGTGCCAGCAGCCGACAGGCAGACCGGGGCTACACCTTC	CASSRQADRGYTF
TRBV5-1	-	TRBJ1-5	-	TGCGCCAGCAGCCTGGACGTCGCCAATCAGCCCCAGCATTTT	CASSLDVANQPQHF
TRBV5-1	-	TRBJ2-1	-	TGCGCCAGCAGCTTGGCCGGGAACGGTAGATTTAGCTCCTACAATGAGCAGTTCTTC	CASSLAGNGRFSSYNEQFF
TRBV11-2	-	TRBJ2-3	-	TGTGCCAGCAGCTCAAGGGACGCCGAGGACACAGATACGCAGTATTTT	CASSSRDAEDTDTQYF
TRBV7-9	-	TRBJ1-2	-	TGTGCCAGCAGCTTCTCGTGGGAACAAGACTATGGCTACACCTTC	CASSFSWEQDYGYTF
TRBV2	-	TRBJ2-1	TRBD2	TGTGCCAGCAGATTCCCTAGCGGCTACAATGAGCAGTTCTTC	CASRFPSGYNEQFF
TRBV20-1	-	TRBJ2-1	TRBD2	TGCAGTGCTCTTTCAACTTCAGGACTAGCGGGGCTATACAATGAGCAGTTCTTC	CSALSTSGLAGLYNEQFF
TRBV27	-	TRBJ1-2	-	TGTGCCAGCAGTGTGGCTACAGGCTATGGCTACACCTTC	CASSVATGYGYTF
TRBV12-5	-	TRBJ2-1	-	TGTGCTAGTGGTTTGGTACTAAGTGAGCAGTTCTTC	CASGLVLSEQFF
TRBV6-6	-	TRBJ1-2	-	TGTGCCAGCAGTCCCAATCTCAGCTATGGCTACACCTTC	CASSPNLSYGYTF
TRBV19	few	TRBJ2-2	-	TGTGCCACCCAGAACACCGGGGAGCTGTTTTTT	CATQNTGELFF
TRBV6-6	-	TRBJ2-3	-	TGTGCCAGCAGTTACTCCAGGGGGGCGAGCACAGATACGCAGTATTTT	CASSYSRGASTDTQYF
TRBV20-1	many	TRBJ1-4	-	TGCAGTGCTAGAGACCCTCAGATTGCAACTAATGAAAAACTGTTTTTT	CSARDPQIATNEKLFF
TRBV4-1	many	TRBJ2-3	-	TGCGCCAGCAGCCAAGAACTGACGGATACGCAGTATTTT	CASSQELTDTQYF
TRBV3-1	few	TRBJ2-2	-	TGTGCCAGCAGTCGTTCGAGGAGCCCGAACACCGGGGAGCTGTTTTTT	CASSRSRSPNTGELFF
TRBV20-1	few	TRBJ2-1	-	TGCAGTGCTAGAGGGAGAGGGGGCTCCTACAATGAGCAGTTCTTC	CSARGRGGSYNEQFF
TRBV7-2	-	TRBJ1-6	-	TGTGCCAGCAGCCCTGAAGGCAGGAATTCACCCCTCCACTTT	CASSPEGRNSPLHF
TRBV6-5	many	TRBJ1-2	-	TGTGCCAGCAGTTACACCCGATGGGGGGGCTACACCTTC	CASSYTRWGGYTF
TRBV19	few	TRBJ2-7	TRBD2	TGTGCCAGTAGTCTTAGTGGCGGGAGCTACTACGAGCAGTACTTC	CASSLSGGSYYEQYF
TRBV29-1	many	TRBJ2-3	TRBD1	TGCAGCGTACCACAGGGGTACACAGATACGCAGTATTTT	CSVPQGYTDTQYF
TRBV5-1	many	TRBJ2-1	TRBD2	TGCGCCAGCAGCCCCGGACTAGCGGGAGGGCCACCGTTCTTC	CASSPGLAGGPPFF
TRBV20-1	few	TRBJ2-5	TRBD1	TGCAGTGCTAGGACAGGGAAAGAGACCCAGTACTTC	CSARTGKETQYF
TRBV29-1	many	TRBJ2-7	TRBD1	TGCAGCGTTGTCTCCGGGACAGGGTCCGAGCAGTACTTC	CSVVSGTGSEQYF
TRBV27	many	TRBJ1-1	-	TGTGCCAGCAGGATGCGGGTGAGGACTGAAGCTTTCTTT	CASRMRVRTEAFF
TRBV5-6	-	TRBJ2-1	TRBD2	TGTGCCAGCAGCTTGTGGGTCGGGACTAGCGGAAATGAGCAGTTCTTC	CASSLWVGTSGNEQFF
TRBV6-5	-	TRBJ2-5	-	TGTGCCAGCAGTTACAGGGGCGCAGAGACCCAGTACTTC	CASSYRGAETQYF
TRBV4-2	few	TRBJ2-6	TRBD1	TGTGCCAGCAGCCAAGGGACTCCGGGACAGGGGGCGTCTGGGGCCAACGTCCTGACTTTC	CASSQGTPGQGASGANVLTF